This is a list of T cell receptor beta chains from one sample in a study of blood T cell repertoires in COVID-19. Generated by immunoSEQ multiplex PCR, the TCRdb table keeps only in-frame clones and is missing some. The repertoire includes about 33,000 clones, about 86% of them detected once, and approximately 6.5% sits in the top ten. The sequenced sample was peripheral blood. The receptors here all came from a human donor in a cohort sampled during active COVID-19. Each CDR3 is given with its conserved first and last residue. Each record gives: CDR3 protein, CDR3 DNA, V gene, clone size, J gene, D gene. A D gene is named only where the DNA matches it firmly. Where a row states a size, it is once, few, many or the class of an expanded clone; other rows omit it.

CDR3aa: CASSLAGTREETQYF
CDR3nt: TGTGCCAGCAGCTTGGCCGGGACACGGGAAGAGACCCAGTACTTC
v_gene: TRBV5-5
abundance: .
j_gene: TRBJ2-5
d_gene: .

CDR3aa: CASSLRGQETQYF
CDR3nt: TGTGCCAGCTCACTCAGAGGCCAAGAGACCCAGTACTTC
v_gene: TRBV18
abundance: .
j_gene: TRBJ2-5
d_gene: .

CDR3aa: CASSFPVAGGTYEQYF
CDR3nt: TGTGCCAGCAGCTTCCCCGTGGCGGGAGGCACCTACGAGCAGTACTTC
v_gene: TRBV5-4
abundance: .
j_gene: TRBJ2-7
d_gene: TRBD2

CDR3aa: CASSLTGGVEKLFF
CDR3nt: TGTGCCAGCAGCTTGACAGGGGGTGTTGAAAAACTGTTTTTT
v_gene: TRBV7-9
abundance: .
j_gene: TRBJ1-4
d_gene: TRBD1

CDR3aa: CASIAPGLGTGELFF
CDR3nt: TGTGCCAGTATAGCGCCGGGACTAGGCACCGGGGAGCTGTTTTTT
v_gene: TRBV19
abundance: .
j_gene: TRBJ2-2
d_gene: TRBD2

CDR3aa: CASSYSGAGSEAFF
CDR3nt: TGTGCCAGCAGTTACTCTGGGGCAGGATCCGAAGCTTTCTTT
v_gene: TRBV6-5
abundance: .
j_gene: TRBJ1-1
d_gene: .

CDR3aa: CASRLGYERGSYNEQFF
CDR3nt: TGTGCCAGCAGGTTAGGGTATGAGCGGGGCTCCTACAATGAGCAGTTCTTC
v_gene: TRBV11-2
abundance: once
j_gene: TRBJ2-1
d_gene: TRBD2

CDR3aa: CAQKGGQDPYEQYF
CDR3nt: TGTGCTCAAAAGGGGGGACAGGACCCCTACGAGCAGTACTTC
v_gene: TRBV19
abundance: .
j_gene: TRBJ2-7
d_gene: TRBD1

CDR3aa: CASSFGQGAPGEQYF
CDR3nt: TGTGCCAGCAGTTTTGGACAGGGGGCGCCAGGTGAGCAGTACTTC
v_gene: TRBV5-4
abundance: .
j_gene: TRBJ2-7
d_gene: TRBD1

CDR3aa: CASSRGTGSSYEQYF
CDR3nt: TGCGCCAGCAGCCGAGGGACAGGCAGCTCCTACGAGCAGTACTTC
v_gene: TRBV4-1
abundance: .
j_gene: TRBJ2-7
d_gene: TRBD1

CDR3aa: CASSIEGIGTGTNQPQHF
CDR3nt: TGTGCCAGTAGTATAGAAGGAATAGGGACAGGGACCAATCAGCCCCAGCATTTT
v_gene: TRBV19
abundance: .
j_gene: TRBJ1-5
d_gene: TRBD1

CDR3aa: CASSQHVPGLAGGSTDTQYF
CDR3nt: TGTGCCAGCAGCCAACATGTGCCGGGACTAGCGGGAGGGTCCACAGATACGCAGTATTTT
v_gene: TRBV7-3
abundance: .
j_gene: TRBJ2-3
d_gene: TRBD2

CDR3aa: CASSRFGGSTDTQYF
CDR3nt: TGTGCCAGCAGCCGGTTCGGCGGGAGCACAGATACGCAGTATTTT
v_gene: TRBV5-6
abundance: .
j_gene: TRBJ2-3
d_gene: .

CDR3aa: CASSQGAGGPYEQYF
CDR3nt: TGCGCCAGCAGCCAAGGGGCGGGAGGGCCTTACGAGCAGTACTTC
v_gene: TRBV4-3
abundance: .
j_gene: TRBJ2-7
d_gene: TRBD2

CDR3aa: CASSRILGLESYEQYF
CDR3nt: TGCGCCAGCAGCCGGATACTAGGACTGGAATCCTACGAGCAGTACTTC
v_gene: TRBV4-3
abundance: .
j_gene: TRBJ2-7
d_gene: .

CDR3aa: CASRIVGGRKDEQFF
CDR3nt: TGTGCCAGCAGGATCGTGGGGGGTCGTAAGGATGAGCAGTTCTTC
v_gene: TRBV27
abundance: .
j_gene: TRBJ2-1
d_gene: .

CDR3aa: CASRDGGEPQHF
CDR3nt: TGTGCCAGTAGGGACGGCGGGGAGCCCCAGCATTTT
v_gene: TRBV19
abundance: .
j_gene: TRBJ1-5
d_gene: .

CDR3aa: CASSLVRGSEAFF
CDR3nt: TGTGCCAGCAGCTTAGTAAGGGGTTCCGAAGCTTTCTTT
v_gene: TRBV7-9
abundance: .
j_gene: TRBJ1-1
d_gene: .

CDR3aa: CASTPTGSRNQPQHF
CDR3nt: TGTGCCAGCACCCCGACAGGGTCCCGCAATCAGCCCCAGCATTTT
v_gene: TRBV6-2/TRBV6-3
abundance: .
j_gene: TRBJ1-5
d_gene: TRBD1

CDR3aa: CASSPGQAQTYNEQFF
CDR3nt: TGTGCCAGCTCACCGGGACAGGCCCAAACCTACAATGAGCAGTTCTTC
v_gene: TRBV18
abundance: .
j_gene: TRBJ2-1
d_gene: TRBD1

CDR3aa: CASSWVPSSGTYEQYF
CDR3nt: TGTGCCAGCAGCTGGGTCCCCTCTAGCGGTACCTACGAGCAGTACTTC
v_gene: TRBV7-2
abundance: .
j_gene: TRBJ2-7
d_gene: TRBD2

CDR3aa: CASSPMVAGGYEQFF
CDR3nt: TGTGCCAGCAGCCCCATGGTAGCGGGAGGGTATGAGCAGTTCTTC
v_gene: TRBV11-3
abundance: .
j_gene: TRBJ2-1
d_gene: TRBD2

CDR3aa: CASSISTGRARSPLHF
CDR3nt: TGTGCCAGTAGTATTAGTACAGGGAGGGCCAGATCACCCCTCCACTTT
v_gene: TRBV19
abundance: .
j_gene: TRBJ1-6
d_gene: .

CDR3aa: CASSLGRLGTGANVLTF
CDR3nt: TGTGCCAGCAGCTTAGGGCGCCTGGGCACTGGGGCCAACGTCCTGACTTTC
v_gene: TRBV7-2
abundance: once
j_gene: TRBJ2-6
d_gene: .

CDR3aa: CASSQGNRGQETQYF
CDR3nt: TGTGCCAGCAGCCAAGGCAACAGGGGGCAAGAGACCCAGTACTTC
v_gene: TRBV4-2
abundance: .
j_gene: TRBJ2-5
d_gene: TRBD1

CDR3aa: CASSLVQRGPYEQYF
CDR3nt: TGTGCCAGCAGCTTAGTGCAGCGGGGGCCCTACGAGCAGTACTTC
v_gene: TRBV7-9
abundance: .
j_gene: TRBJ2-7
d_gene: TRBD2